The clone carrying this TCR beta chain was counted at least ten times. Its specificity is not known. This entry is derived from a study of T cells in Graves' hyperthyroidism and ophthalmopathy. Study-wide background: Peripheral blood was obtained at initial diagnosis, preceding any treatment.

The study's findings and limits: The model foresaw ophthalmopathy a median about 6.5 months prior to onset.

Looked up from germline, CDR1 is GTSNPN and CDR2 is SVGIG (reference sequence). This CDR3 has 12 residues. V lost 4 bases, J lost 5 bases, and 11 bases lay in between. Ophthalmopathy cases scored 3 or more on the Clinical Activity Score and 4 or more on NOSPECS grade, with duration below 3 months. 10 ml of fresh peripheral blood supplied the PBMCs. Amplification of TCR beta CDR3 regions used RNA as the template. Using the HTBI primer set, a first-round RT-PCR was run on the TCR CDR3. Each CDR3 protein is one row after TCRdb ran MiXCR on the multiplex PCR reads. The top ten clones hold approximately 4.2% of a sample with approximately 610,000 distinct CDR3 sequences, roughly 14% of them seen once.

The TCR originated in a woman aged 40-49 years with Graves' ophthalmopathy. Sequencing was performed on blood. V is TRBV30 and J is TRBJ1-1; no definite D call. This chain's CDR3 is CAWIAGYTEAFF. The CDR3 bases are TGTGCCTGGATAGCGGGTTATACTGAAGCTTTCTTT.